A selection of T cell receptor beta chains follows, all from one sample in a study of blood T cells in healthy people across ages. In TCRdb, the 5' RACE reads were re-called with MiXCR into one record per CDR3 protein. The top ten hold approximately 20% of the sample, which has hundreds of thousands of distinct CDR3 sequences, roughly 60% seen once. Sequencing was performed on blood. The receptor source for this set is a man aged 25 to 40 in good health. Each CDR3 is given without its conserved first and last residue. Size is omitted from some rows. Given values are once, few, many or a class for expanded clones.

.,TRBV30,TRBJ2-2,AWSGGTANTGELF
.,TRBV11-2,TRBJ1-6,ASSYKQGANSPLH
.,TRBV2,TRBJ2-7,ASRSGSNEQY
.,TRBV11-2,TRBJ2-7,ASSIPGQRDEQY
.,TRBV5-6,TRBJ1-2,ASTQMDSGYT
.,TRBV6-6,TRBJ1-2,ASTGQGGNLFGYT
.,TRBV12-3/TRBV12-4,TRBJ2-2,ASSFGLEPGELF
.,TRBV20-1,.,SAPNWGFGADEQY
few,TRBV10-3,TRBJ2-7,AISERWHEQY
few,TRBV20-1,TRBJ2-4,SARVASGSYIQY